The next 22 T cell receptor beta chains were all read from a single sample in a study of T-cell reconstitution after alpha-beta-depleted transplantation in children. TCRbeta library construction was performed incorporating unique molecular identifiers. MiXCR, run by TCRdb on the PCR reads, gives a single entry per CDR3 protein. The data hold hundreds of thousands of distinct CDR3 sequences, with approximately 12% observed a single time. The sample in question was PBMCs, mostly from graft donor cells, obtained 360 days after TCRalphabeta/CD19-depleted stem cell transplant. Source of these receptors: a male patient younger than 18 who had a stem cell transplant for acute myeloid leukemia, so the T cells may come from the graft donor.

The gene calls are TRBV28 and TRBJ2-3, with unresolved D. V was trimmed by 4 bases and J by 1 base, leaving 9 bases between them. The CDR3 totals 14 residues. Per the germline V gene, CDR1 is MDHEN and CDR2 is SYDVKM. The CDR3 DNA is TGTGCCAGCAGTTCCATCCCGCGCACAGATACGCAGTATTTT. Amino acids: CASSSIPRTDTQYF.

This clonotype was seen repeatedly, ten times or more. The chain combines TRBV6-2 or TRBV6-3 with TRBJ2-2; no clear D. The CDR3 is 13 residues long. Germline V gene lookup returns CDR1 MNHEY and CDR2 SVGEGT. V was clipped by 2 bases and J by 4 bases, with 5 bases between them. The CDR3 loop reads CASSYERTGELFF. In nucleotides, the CDR3 is TGTGCCAGCAGTTACGAGCGCACCGGGGAGCTGTTTTTT.

This clonotype was observed a handful of times. CDR3 in amino acids: CASSEYSGSVDEQYF. For the CDR3, the DNA is TGTGCCAGCAGTGAATATAGCGGGAGTGTCGACGAGCAGTACTTC. The chain carries TRBV25-1 and TRBJ2-7; 9 bases line up with TRBD2. After removal of 0 bases from V and 5 bases from J, the junction contained 5 bases not matched to a gene. CDR1 MGHDK and CDR2 SYGVNS come from the germline V gene. The CDR3 covers 15 residues.

The genes are TRBV19 and TRBJ2-2, with 9 bases that match TRBD2. The CDR3 runs 16 residues. Germline values: CDR1 LNHDA, CDR2 SQIVND (reference sequence). The ends lost 3 bases at V and 2 bases at J; junction bases unmatched: 4. The CDR3 DNA sequence: TGTGCCAGTAGTATGCTAGCGGGGAGAAACACCGGGGAGCTGTTTTTT. Translated, it gives CASSMLAGRNTGELFF.

The chain employs TRBV6-2 or TRBV6-3 and TRBJ2-5; D gene uncertain. V was shortened by 0 bases and J by 7 bases, with 15 bases between the two germline ends. The germline gives CDR1 MNHEY, CDR2 SVGEGT. This CDR3 has 15 residues. DNA for the CDR3: TGTGCCAGCAGTTACTCGTATGAGATCTCGGGGACCCAGTACTTC. The encoded protein is CASSYSYEISGTQYF.

This clonotype was found a few times. CDR3 sequence reads: CATSRVVGASYNEQFF. CDR3 sequence (DNA): TGTGCCACCAGCAGAGTAGTGGGAGCCAGCTACAATGAGCAGTTCTTC. J is TRBJ2-1 and V is TRBV15; perhaps TRBD2 as D (5 bases). CDR3 size: 16 residues. CDR1 is LNHNV and CDR2 is YYDKDF in the germline V gene (reference sequence). V was clipped by 1 base and J by 3 bases, with 13 bases between them.

The chain carries TRBV4-3 and TRBJ2-1, with TRBD2 matching 12 bases. V lost 4 bases, J lost 0 bases, and 4 bases stayed unmatched. The CDR3 loop spans 17 amino acids. The germline V gene has CDR1 LGHNA and CDR2 YSLEER. This chain's CDR3 is CASSPSGRGGSYNEQFF. CDR3 nucleotides: TGCGCCAGCAGCCCTAGCGGGAGGGGGGGCTCCTACAATGAGCAGTTCTTC.

This clonotype appeared a few times. The chain recombines TRBV6-2 or TRBV6-3 with TRBJ2-3; 11 bases are a match to TRBD2. Germline loops: CDR1 MNHEY, CDR2 SVGEGT. The CDR3 sequence is 16 residues long. Trimming cost V 6 bases and J 5 bases; bases outside gene matches: 10. The CDR3 bases are TGTGCCAGCAGCCCGATAGCGGGAGGGCCTATAGATACGCAGTATTTT. Protein sequence: CASSPIAGGPIDTQYF.

This clonotype has more than one count but fewer than ten. This sequence joins TRBV29-1 and TRBJ2-4, with D possibly matching TRBD2 (6 bases). Germline CDR1 and CDR2: SQVTM and ANQGSEA. V was clipped by 4 bases and J by 0 bases, with 13 bases between them. The CDR3 is 15 amino acids. For the CDR3, the DNA is TGCAGCGTTGCTGGGGAGGTTTTAGCCAAAAACATTCAGTACTTC. It is translated as CSVAGEVLAKNIQYF.

The J gene is TRBJ2-7, the V gene TRBV7-3, with D possibly matching TRBD1 (5 bases). Germline lookup yields CDR1 SGHTA and CDR2 FQGTGA. The ends were cut back, 5 bases at V and 2 bases at J, with 25 bases in the middle. This CDR3 region has 18 residues. Here the CDR3 reads CASSLRGPDGVVTYEQYF. The CDR3 DNA follows: TGTGCCAGCAGCCTTAGGGGCCCGGACGGAGTTGTTACCTACGAGCAGTACTTC.

There are a few counts of this clonotype. The CDR3 sequence is CATSDADRSSYNEQFF. The CDR3 DNA sequence: TGTGCCACCAGTGATGCTGACCGGAGCTCCTACAATGAGCAGTTCTTC. The chain combines TRBV24-1 with TRBJ2-1; the D is unclear. Germline V gene data show CDR1 as KGHDR and CDR2 as SFDVKD. This CDR3 is built from 16 residues. V was clipped by 3 bases and J by 0 bases, with 11 bases between them.

This clonotype was seen a few times. The rearrangement uses TRBV7-2 and TRBJ2-7; D gene uncertain. The length of the CDR3 is 15 residues. Germline V gives CDR1 SGHTA, CDR2 FQGNSA. V was shortened by 3 bases and J by 0 bases, with 12 bases between the two germline ends. The CDR3 loop reads CASSLPSASSYEQYF. The CDR3 bases are TGTGCCAGCAGCTTGCCCAGTGCTAGCTCCTACGAGCAGTACTTC.

The chain recombines TRBV20-1 with TRBJ1-1; weak D call: TRBD1 (5 bases). The CDR3 spans 13 residues. Deletions cut 6 bases from V and 2 bases from J, with 13 bases between. CDR1 and CDR2 from the germline V gene are DFQATT and SNEGSKA (reference sequence). The CDR3 nucleotides read TGCAGTGCCCCTGGGACCCCCAACACTGAAGCTTTCTTT. This encodes CSAPGTPNTEAFF.

This clonotype was picked up a small number of times. This chain connects TRBV20-1 to TRBJ2-7, with 9 bases lining up with TRBD2. CDR3 length: 15 amino acids. Germline CDR1 reads DFQATT; CDR2 reads SNEGSKA (reference sequence). The trim removed 1 base at V and 2 bases at J, leaving 6 bases unmatched. CDR3 in DNA: TGCAGTGCTAGAGCTGCTAGCGGGGCCACCTACGAGCAGTACTTC. Protein: CSARAASGATYEQYF.

The rearrangement links TRBV9 to TRBJ2-1, with D tentatively TRBD1 or TRBD2 (7 bases each). CDR3 length equals 18 residues. Germline-derived CDR1 and CDR2 are SGDLS and YYNGEE. Trimming shortened V by 0 bases and J by 6 bases, and 22 bases separated the two germline ends. DNA for the CDR3: TGTGCCAGCAGCGTAGTCTCAGGGGGGGGACAATACCCCAATGAGCAGTTCTTC. Residues: CASSVVSGGGQYPNEQFF.

This clonotype has more than one count but fewer than ten. The J gene is TRBJ2-7, the V gene TRBV18; 9 bases line up with TRBD1. This CDR3 has 17 residues. The V and J ends lost 3 bases and 3 bases, in that order; junction bases with no gene match: 12. Germline V CDR1 and CDR2: KGHSH, LQKENI. As DNA, the CDR3 is TGTGCCAGCTCACCCTCCGGGACAGGGTCCTTTTACTACGAGCAGTACTTC. Its protein is CASSPSGTGSFYYEQYF.

V gene TRBV7-2 combines with J gene TRBJ2-7; the match to TRBD2 covers 7 bases. The CDR3 spans 16 residues. The trim removed 2 bases at V and 3 bases at J, leaving 10 bases unmatched. Germline values: CDR1 SGHTA, CDR2 FQGNSA. The CDR3 region is CASSLIFWTRSYEQYF. DNA for the CDR3: TGTGCCAGCAGCTTAATTTTCTGGACTAGAAGCTACGAGCAGTACTTC.

CDR3 DNA: TGTGCCAGCAGTTACGACGTACGACAGGGGCCCTACGAGCAGTACTTC. Translation gives CASSYDVRQGPYEQYF. The V gene is TRBV6-2 or TRBV6-3, the J gene TRBJ2-7; 8 nucleotides line up with TRBD1. The V and J ends lost 2 bases and 2 bases, in that order; junction bases with no gene match: 8. This CDR3 has 16 residues. Germline CDR1 is MNHEY and CDR2 is SVGEGT.

The chain combines TRBV10-3 with TRBJ2-5; TRBD2 matches at 10 bases. The germline CDR1 and CDR2 sequences are ENHRY and SYGVKD. After removal of 4 bases from V and 2 bases from J, the junction contained 1 base not matched to a gene. The CDR3 is made up of 14 amino acids. CDR3 in amino acids: CAISALAGQETQYF. CDR3 DNA sequence: TGTGCCATCAGTGCACTAGCGGGGCAAGAGACCCAGTACTTC.

This chain joins TRBV5-1 and TRBJ2-2, with TRBD2 matching 9 bases. CDR3 length equals 19 residues. CDR1 and CDR2 (germline): SGHRS, YFSETQ. Germline trimming cut 0 bases from V and 1 base from J; bases unmatched to any gene: 10. The CDR3 bases are TGCGCCAGCAGCTTGGAAGCGGGAGGAGGATTTCGGAACACCGGGGAGCTGTTTTTT. As protein: CASSLEAGGGFRNTGELFF. The entire variable domain, with the rest obtained from reference TRBV5-1 and TRBJ2-2, is as follows: KAGVTQTPRYLIKTRGQQVTLSCSPISGHRSVSWYQQTPGQGLQFLFEYFSETQRNKGNFPGRFSGRQFSNSRSEMNVSTLELGDSALYLCASSLEAGGGFRNTGELFFGEGSRLTVL.

This clonotype was recorded a few times. The J gene is TRBJ2-7, the V gene TRBV12-3 or TRBV12-4; 9 bases are shared with TRBD2. V gave up 1 base and J gave up 6 bases; unmatched junction bases: 7. The CDR3 is 15 residues long. The CDR3 loop is CASSLVLAGVFEQYF. The CDR3 coding sequence is TGTGCCAGCAGTTTAGTATTAGCGGGAGTCTTCGAGCAGTACTTC.

This clonotype was counted only a few times. The chain carries TRBV29-1 and TRBJ2-7; no firm D call. Germline loops: CDR1 SQVTM, CDR2 ANQGSEA. V was shortened by 5 bases and J by 0 bases, with 14 bases between the two germline ends. The CDR3 has 14 amino acids. This CDR3 is CSVSNSWSSYEQYF. The CDR3 DNA reads TGCAGCGTTTCTAATAGTTGGAGCTCCTACGAGCAGTACTTC.